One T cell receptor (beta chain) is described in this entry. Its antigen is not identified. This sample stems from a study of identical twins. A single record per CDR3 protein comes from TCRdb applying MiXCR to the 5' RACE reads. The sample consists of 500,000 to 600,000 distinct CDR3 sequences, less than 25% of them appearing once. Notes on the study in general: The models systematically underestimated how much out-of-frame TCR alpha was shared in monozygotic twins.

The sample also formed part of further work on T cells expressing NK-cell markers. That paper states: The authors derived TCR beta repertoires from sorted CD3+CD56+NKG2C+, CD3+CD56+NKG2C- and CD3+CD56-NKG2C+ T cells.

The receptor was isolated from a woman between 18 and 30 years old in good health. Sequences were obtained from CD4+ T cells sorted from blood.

The CDR3 DNA reads as TGCGCCAGCAGCCCGGCGGGAGGAAGGGATGAGCAGTTCTTC. Protein product: CASSPAGGRDEQFF. V and J are TRBV5-1 and TRBJ2-1, with 8 bases lining up with TRBD2. V dropped 4 bases and J dropped 8; count of bases not matched to a gene: 8. Per the germline V gene, CDR1 is SGHRS and CDR2 is YFSETQ. This CDR3 has 14 amino acids. Variable domain in full (rest from reference TRBV5-1 and TRBJ2-1): KAGVTQTPRYLIKTRGQQVTLSCSPISGHRSVSWYQQTPGQGLQFLFEYFSETQRNKGNFPGRFSGRQFSNSRSEMNVSTLELGDSALYLCASSPAGGRDEQFFGPGTRLTVL.